One and the same sample provided the 3 T cell receptor beta chains below, sequenced in a study of blood T cell repertoires in COVID-19. Clones were sequenced by immunoSEQ multiplex PCR, and TCRdb holds only the in-frame ones, with some missing. The repertoire includes 35,000 to 40,000 clones, 70% to 90% of them detected once, and 12% sits in the top ten. The sequenced sample consisted of peripheral blood. These receptors all come from a man in his sixties with active COVID-19.

CDR3 amino acids: CASSLVAGGLLGAIEQYF. In DNA form, the CDR3 reads TGTGCCAGCAGCTTGGTAGCGGGAGGGCTATTGGGGGCTATCGAGCAGTACTTC. The chain employs TRBV7-2 and TRBJ2-7; 11 nucleotides align to TRBD2. Trimming removed 3 bases from V and 6 bases from J; junction bases left unmatched: 16. Germline values: CDR1 SGHTA, CDR2 FQGNSA. This CDR3 has 18 residues.

J is TRBJ2-1 and V is TRBV19, with TRBD2 matching over 13 bases. The CDR3 spans 21 residues. CDR1 and CDR2 from the germline V gene are LNHDA and SQIVND (reference sequence). V lost 5 bases and J lost 4; bases outside the gene matches: 20. The CDR3 region has the DNA TGTGCCAGTAGTTCGCTTGTCAGAACCGGAGGACTAGCGGGAGAGTACAATGAGCAGTTCTTC. This encodes CASSSLVRTGGLAGEYNEQFF.

V gene TRBV2 combines with J gene TRBJ2-5; D ambiguous. Trimming cost V 0 bases and J 1 base, with 9 bases left between them. The germline CDR1 and CDR2 sequences are SNHLY and FYNNEI. The CDR3 contains 15 residues. The CDR3 DNA reads TGTGCCAGCAGTGAAGCGTGGCAGGTCCAAGAGACCCAGTACTTC. It encodes CASSEAWQVQETQYF. The full variable domain, with the rest looked up from reference TRBV2 and TRBJ2-5, is EPEVTQTPSHQVTQMGQEVILRCVPISNHLYFYWYRQILGQKVEFLVSFYNNEISEKSEIFDDQFSVERPDGSNFTLKIRSTKLEDSAMYFCASSEAWQVQETQYFGPGTRLLVL.